The sample holds a few counts of the clone carrying this TCR beta chain. With 6 bases removed from V and 3 bases from J, the gap between germline ends came to 22 bases. The germline CDR1 and CDR2 sequences are DFQATT and SNEGSKA (reference sequence). The CDR3 consists of 16 residues. These data belong to a study of type 1 regulatory T cells. Study background: An in vitro protocol generated T-allo10, a Tr1-enriched, alloantigen-specific CD4 T cell product.

Using its own MiXCR run on the reads, TCRdb lists one record per CDR3 protein. The table has approximately 100,000 distinct CDR3 sequences, 31% seen once. The TCR originated in a human donor in good health. The specimen was CD4+ T cells, either the whole sample or a sorted fraction (not recorded which). The J gene is TRBJ2-3, the V gene TRBV20-1; TRBD2 is a possible D gene (7 bases). CDR3: CSAGGSTGGQTDTQYF. Here the CDR3 DNA reads TGCAGTGCGGGGGGGTCTACCGGGGGGCAGACAGATACGCAGTATTTT.